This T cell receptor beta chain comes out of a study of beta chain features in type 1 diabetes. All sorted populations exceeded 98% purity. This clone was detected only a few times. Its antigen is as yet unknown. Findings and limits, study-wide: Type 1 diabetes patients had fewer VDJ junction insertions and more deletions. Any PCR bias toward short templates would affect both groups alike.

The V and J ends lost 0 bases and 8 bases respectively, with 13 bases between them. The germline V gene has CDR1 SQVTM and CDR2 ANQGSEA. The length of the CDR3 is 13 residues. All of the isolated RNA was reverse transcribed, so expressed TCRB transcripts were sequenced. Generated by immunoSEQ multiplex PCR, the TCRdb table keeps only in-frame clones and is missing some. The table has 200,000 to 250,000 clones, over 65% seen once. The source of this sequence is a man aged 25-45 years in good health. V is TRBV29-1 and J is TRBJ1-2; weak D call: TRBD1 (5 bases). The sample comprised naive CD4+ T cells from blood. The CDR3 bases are TGCAGCGTTGAAGATCGGAGGGGAGGAGGCTACACCTTC. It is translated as CSVEDRRGGGYTF.